This T cell receptor (beta chain) emerged from a study of cytomegalovirus exposure and HLA in healthy donors. Findings and caveats of the study: Rarity held for most TCR sequences, but there were some public TCRs that occurred in many donors. The investigators catalogued some 150 TCR beta chains as cytomegalovirus-associated. Accounts indicate the classifier identified cytomegalovirus status with strong specificity and sensitivity.

PCR employed 60 Vbeta and 13 Jbeta primers. Generated by immunoSEQ multiplex PCR, the TCRdb table keeps only in-frame clones and is missing some. The table counts tens of thousands of clones; around 7.4% lies in the top ten. Germline CDR1 SEHNR, CDR2 FQNEAQ (reference sequence). CDR3 size: 16 residues. V shed 2 bases, J shed 0 bases, and the junction held 5 bases outside the gene matches. Comments on this clone: The antigen is not known.

Sequenced sample: PBMCs. This rearrangement joins TRBV7-9 to TRBJ2-3; 7 nucleotides align to TRBD1. The TCR was taken from a male donor in good health and CMV-seronegative. DNA of the CDR3: TGTGCCAGCAGCTTACAACAGGGGCGGAGCACAGATACGCAGTATTTT. Its translation is CASSLQQGRSTDTQYF.